The rows below give T cell receptor beta chains drawn from one sample of a study of OX40 agonist ivuxolimab in advanced cancers. Clones were read by immunoSEQ multiplex PCR, and TCRdb kept only the in-frame ones, dropping some. The data hold some 16,000 clones, with roughly 65% observed a single time. The input for sequencing was CD4+ or CD8+ T cells sorted from blood, taken in a trial of the OX40 agonist ivuxolimab. The source of these receptors is an adult with an advanced solid tumor such as melanoma, head and neck, liver or kidney cancer. The CDR3 runs from the conserved cysteine through the conserved F or W. A D gene is named only where the DNA matches it firmly. Clone size appears in some rows only: once, few, many, or a class for an expanded clone.

d_call	clone_size	v_call	j_call	cdr3_nt	cdr3_aa
NA	NA	TRBV2	TRBJ2-3	TGTGCCAGCAGTACGAACCTGAGACTACAATACACAGATACGCAGTATTTT	CASSTNLRLQYTDTQYF
NA	medium-sized	TRBV5-6	TRBJ1-2	TGTGCCAGCAGCTTCCCTCGACAGGTTGCCTATGGCTACACCTTC	CASSFPRQVAYGYTF
TRBD1	NA	TRBV28	TRBJ1-5	TGTGCCAGCAGTTTGCCGGACAGGGTGCTTCAGCCCCAGCATTTT	CASSLPDRVLQPQHF
TRBD2	NA	TRBV9	TRBJ2-7	TGTGCCAGCAGCGTAGGTCTAGCGGGAGGCTACGAGCAGTACTTC	CASSVGLAGGYEQYF
NA	NA	TRBV5-6	TRBJ2-3	TGTGCCAGCAGCTTACTGGCTAGTTTAACAGATACGCAGTATTTT	CASSLLASLTDTQYF
NA	medium-sized	TRBV4-1	TRBJ2-1	TGCGCCAGCAGCCAAGAAGTCAACCATGAGCAGTTCTTC	CASSQEVNHEQFF
TRBD2	NA	TRBV7-9	TRBJ2-1	TGTGCCAGCAGCTTTGTAGCGGGGTCCTACAATGAGCAGTTCTTC	CASSFVAGSYNEQFF
NA	NA	TRBV7-9	TRBJ2-5	TGTGCCAGCACACCACAGGGACGAGAGACCCAGTACTTC	CASTPQGRETQYF
TRBD1	NA	TRBV6-6	TRBJ1-1	TGTGCCAGCAGCGGATCAGGGGGGACTGAAGCTTTCTTT	CASSGSGGTEAFF
NA	NA	TRBV6-4	TRBJ2-2	TGTGCCAGCAGGGAAGCGGGTAACACCGGGGAGCTGTTTTTT	CASREAGNTGELFF
TRBD2	NA	TRBV9	TRBJ2-1	TGTGCCAGCAGCGAAACCGGGACTAGCGGGAGGGGTGAGCAGTTCTTC	CASSETGTSGRGEQFF
NA	NA	TRBV5-4	TRBJ2-1	TGTGCCAGCAGCTTGGGGGAAGTAGAGCAGTTCTTC	CASSLGEVEQFF
TRBD1	NA	TRBV7-3	TRBJ2-5	TGTGCCAGCAGCTTATTGGGACAGCAAGAGACCCAGTACTTC	CASSLLGQQETQYF
TRBD1	NA	TRBV7-9	TRBJ2-7	TGTGCCAGCCAACCGGGACAGGGGCCCTACGAGCAGTACTTC	CASQPGQGPYEQYF
NA	once	TRBV19	TRBJ1-5	TGTGCCAGTAGTATCGTCCGGCCAGGAGGGCATCAGCCCCAGCATTTT	CASSIVRPGGHQPQHF
NA	medium-sized	TRBV5-6	TRBJ2-7	TGTGCCAGCAGCTTGGAGGGTTCCTACGAGCAGTACTTC	CASSLEGSYEQYF
NA	medium-sized	TRBV27	TRBJ1-5	TGTGCCAGCAGTTTATACAGGAATCAGCCCCAGCATTTT	CASSLYRNQPQHF
NA	once	TRBV6-1	TRBJ1-3	TGTGCCAGCAGTGAGTACTTATACTCTGGAAACACCATATATTTT	CASSEYLYSGNTIYF
TRBD1	NA	TRBV6-6	TRBJ2-5	TGTGCCAGCAGTTACGGACAGGCAGACCCCCAAGAGACCCAGTACTTC	CASSYGQADPQETQYF
TRBD1	NA	TRBV4-2	TRBJ2-1	TGTGCCAGCAGCCAAGGGCCCGACAGACAGGGGTGGGATGAGCAGTTCTTC	CASSQGPDRQGWDEQFF
TRBD1	NA	TRBV4-2	TRBJ1-3	TGTGCCAGCAGGGGGACAGGGGCCTCTGGAAACACCATATATTTT	CASRGTGASGNTIYF
NA	NA	TRBV6-4	TRBJ1-2	TGTGCCAGCAGTGACAGGGGAATAGGCTACACCTTC	CASSDRGIGYTF
NA	NA	TRBV13	TRBJ1-2	TGTGCCAGCAGCTTAGCCTCTGAGAGTGGCTACACCTTC	CASSLASESGYTF
NA	NA	TRBV7-9	TRBJ2-3	TGTGCTTTACAAGACAGCTTTACTACAGGGGATACGCAGTATTTT	CALQDSFTTGDTQYF
NA	NA	TRBV10-2	TRBJ2-7	TGCGCCAGCAGTAGTGCGAGGTCCCCTTACGAGCAGTACTTC	CASSSARSPYEQYF
NA	once	TRBV14	TRBJ2-7	TGTGCCAGCAGCCCTGGAGGTTACGAGCAGTACTTC	CASSPGGYEQYF
TRBD2	once	TRBV5-1	TRBJ2-1	TGCGCCAGCAGCTCGGGACTAGCACCCTCCTACAATGAGCAGTTCTTC	CASSSGLAPSYNEQFF
NA	once	TRBV19	TRBJ1-2	TGTGCCAGTAGTATTTTCCCAGGGACCTATGGCTACACCTTC	CASSIFPGTYGYTF
TRBD2	NA	TRBV11-2	TRBJ2-7	TGTGCCAGCAGCTCAGGGACTATCTCCTACGAGCAGTACTTC	CASSSGTISYEQYF
NA	NA	TRBV29-1	TRBJ1-2	TGCAGCGTTGAAGTTGGAGGGGCGCGAGGCTACACCTTC	CSVEVGGARGYTF
NA	NA	TRBV11-2	TRBJ2-7	TGTGCCAGCAGCCACCCGGGACTGGGATACGAGCAGTACTTC	CASSHPGLGYEQYF
NA	NA	TRBV6-6	TRBJ2-1	TGTGCCAGCCGGGACGGCGTCAACAATGAGCAGTTCTTC	CASRDGVNNEQFF
TRBD1	NA	TRBV5-8	TRBJ2-7	TGTGCCAGCAGCCGGGGGACAGGGACCTACGAGCAGTACTTC	CASSRGTGTYEQYF
NA	medium-sized	TRBV7-9	TRBJ2-7	TGTGCCAGCGAAGGACAGCCGAACTACGAGCAGTACTTC	CASEGQPNYEQYF
NA	NA	TRBV19	TRBJ1-5	TGTGCCAGTGAAACCCGGGACGCACGATATAGCAATCAGCCCCAGCATTTT	CASETRDARYSNQPQHF
NA	few	TRBV6-5	TRBJ2-7	TGTGCCAGCGTTAAGTCCTACGAGCAGTACTTC	CASVKSYEQYF
NA	NA	TRBV7-2	TRBJ1-5	TGTGCCAGCAGCTTACTAGGCAGTTTTAGCAATCAGCCCCAGCATTTT	CASSLLGSFSNQPQHF
NA	NA	TRBV7-7	TRBJ2-3	TGTGCTAGCAGCTTAGGGGTAGGACCGAGCACAGATACGCAGTATTTT	CASSLGVGPSTDTQYF
NA	NA	TRBV30	TRBJ1-1	TGTGCCTGGACGCTGCGGTGGGGGGCACTTGAAGCTTTCTTT	CAWTLRWGALEAFF
NA	few	TRBV6-1	TRBJ2-7	TGTGCCAGCAGTGGGGCTTTCCAGGCCTACGAGCAGTACTTC	CASSGAFQAYEQYF
TRBD1	NA	TRBV27	TRBJ2-1	TGTGCCAGCAGTCCGGGACAGGGGGCTTACAATGAGCAGTTCTTC	CASSPGQGAYNEQFF
NA	hyperexpanded	TRBV7-9	TRBJ1-2	TGTGCCAGCAGCGGCATCAGGGACTACACCTTC	CASSGIRDYTF
NA	NA	TRBV6-5	TRBJ1-1	TGTGCCAGCAGTACTAATCAGGGGATGAACACTGAAGCTTTCTTT	CASSTNQGMNTEAFF
NA	NA	TRBV7-8	TRBJ1-2	TGTGCCAGCAGCTTAGGCAATGGCTACACCTTC	CASSLGNGYTF
TRBD1	NA	TRBV28	TRBJ1-1	TGTGCCAGCAGTTTGGAGGGACAGGCCGGCACTGAAGCTTTCTTT	CASSLEGQAGTEAFF